The 25 T cell receptor beta chains reported below all come from one sample, sequenced in a study of blood T cell repertoires in COVID-19. Sequencing was performed with immunoSEQ multiplex PCR; in TCRdb, only in-frame clones are kept and a portion is missing. Of about 130,000 clones in the sample, around 85% were seen once. Sample: peripheral blood. These receptor sequences come from a woman aged 45-60 years with acute or convalescent COVID-19.

The V call is TRBV27, the J call TRBJ2-4; 7 positions agree with TRBD2. Looked up from germline, CDR1 is MNHEY and CDR2 is SMNVEV (reference sequence). Trimming took 4 bases from V and 1 from J; bases not matched to a gene: 4. This CDR3 region has 15 residues. The chain's CDR3 is CASSSYGGAKNIQYF. In DNA, the CDR3 is TGTGCCAGCAGTTCCTACGGGGGGGCCAAAAACATTCAGTACTTC.

This clone showed up many times. The rearrangement links TRBV29-1 to TRBJ1-3; D remains ambiguous. CDR1 and CDR2 from the germline V gene are SQVTM and ANQGSEA. Trimming took off 6 bases at V and 2 bases at J, with 14 bases between the two ends. This CDR3 is built from 14 residues. The CDR3 bases are TGCAGCGTCCGCTACAACAGAGCTGGAAACACCATATATTTT. It translates to CSVRYNRAGNTIYF.

The CDR3: CASSIAGTNTGELFF. The CDR3 coding sequence is TGTGCCAGTAGTATAGCAGGGACTAACACCGGGGAGCTGTTTTTT. V and J are TRBV19 and TRBJ2-2; D is perhaps TRBD2 (6 bases). This CDR3 is built from 15 residues. CDR1 LNHDA and CDR2 SQIVND come from the germline V gene (reference sequence). The V end lost 1 base, the J end lost 2 bases, and 8 bases lay between the germline ends.

V gene TRBV4-1 combines with J gene TRBJ1-4; no definite D call. Trimming left V 1 base short and J 4 bases short, with 13 bases between. This CDR3 spans 16 amino acids. CDR1 and CDR2 from the germline V gene are MGHRA and YSYEKL. CDR3 residues: CASSQVEERYNEKLFF. The CDR3 DNA is TGCGCCAGCAGCCAAGTTGAGGAGAGGTATAATGAAAAACTGTTTTTT.

The genes are TRBV11-2 and TRBJ2-7, with 9 bases lining up with TRBD1. V shed 0 bases and J 1 base; nucleotides not matched to a gene: 1. The CDR3 runs to 15 residues. Per the germline V gene, CDR1 is SGHAT and CDR2 is FQNNGV. DNA of the CDR3: TGTGCCAGCAGCTTAGAACAGGGGGCTTCCTACGAGCAGTACTTC. Its protein product is CASSLEQGASYEQYF. Filled out from reference TRBV11-2 and TRBJ2-7, the complete variable domain reads EAGVAQSPRYKIIEKRQSVAFWCNPISGHATLYWYQQILGQGPKLLIQFQNNGVVDDSQLPKDRFSAERLKGVDSTLKIQPAKLEDSAVYLCASSLEQGASYEQYFGPGTRLTVT.

V is TRBV2 and J is TRBJ1-2; TRBD1 matches 8 bases. There are 14 residues in the CDR3. J lost 4 bases, V lost 2 bases, and 3 bases had no gene match. The germline V gene has CDR1 SNHLY and CDR2 FYNNEI. The CDR3 region has the DNA TGTGCCAGCAGTGAACAGGGGGCTTTCTATGGCTACACCTTC. This sequence encodes CASSEQGAFYGYTF.

This sequence joins TRBV18 and TRBJ1-5; 8 bases map to TRBD1. With 6 bases clipped from V and 5 bases from J, the junction kept 9 bases outside the gene matches. The CDR3 totals 15 residues. From germline, CDR1 is KGHSH and CDR2 LQKENI. The CDR3 DNA reads TGTGCCAGCTCCCGCGACAGGGGAGGGGATCAGCCCCAGCATTTT. Residues: CASSRDRGGDQPQHF.

CDR3 amino acids: CAISEDQRGTDTQYF. As DNA, the CDR3 is TGTGCCATCAGTGAGGACCAGCGGGGCACAGATACGCAGTATTTT. The chain recombines TRBV10-3 with TRBJ2-3, with D possibly TRBD2 on 6 matching bases. The CDR3 has 15 amino acids. V was cut by 2 bases and J by 1 base, with 10 bases left in between. The germline gives CDR1 ENHRY, CDR2 SYGVKD.

The V gene is TRBV29-1, the J gene TRBJ2-1, with 9 bases identical to TRBD1. The CDR3 extends over 14 amino acids. The germline V gene encodes CDR1 SQVTM and CDR2 ANQGSEA. The J segment lost 4 bases and the V segment lost 6 bases, leaving 7 bases of the junction unmatched. CDR3 residues: CSVTGTGSYNEQFF. The DNA of the CDR3 is TGCAGCGTGACCGGGACAGGGTCATACAATGAGCAGTTCTTC.

This chain connects TRBV30 to TRBJ1-1; no clear D gene. The length of the CDR3 is 11 residues. CDR1 and CDR2 (germline): GTSNPN, SVGIG (reference sequence). Trimming pared 0 bases from V and 4 bases from J, leaving 3 bases between. CDR3 nucleotide sequence: TGTGCCTGGAGTGTTAGCACTGAAGCTTTCTTT. It encodes CAWSVSTEAFF.

In nucleotides, the CDR3 is TGTGCCAGCAGCCAAGCGGGAGTATTCAACTATGGCTACACCTTC. Its translation: CASSQAGVFNYGYTF. The V call is TRBV3-1 (or the pseudogene TRBV3-2), the J call TRBJ1-2; D is unclear. V was clipped by 1 base and J by 2 bases, with 11 bases between them. Germline values: CDR1 LGHDT, CDR2 YNNKEL (reference sequence). The CDR3 length is 15 residues.

The chain employs TRBV5-6 and TRBJ2-7; 8 nucleotides line up with TRBD2. This CDR3 spans 15 amino acids. Germline V gene data show CDR1 as SGHDT and CDR2 as YYEEEE. With 5 bases clipped from V and 2 bases from J, the junction kept 9 bases outside the gene matches. This chain's CDR3 is CASRHSGMTPYEQYF. For the CDR3, the DNA is TGTGCCAGCAGGCATAGCGGGATGACCCCCTACGAGCAGTACTTC. Based on the CDR3 plus reference TRBV5-6 and TRBJ2-7, the full variable domain is DAGVTQSPTHLIKTRGQQVTLRCSPKSGHDTVSWYQQALGQGPQFIFQYYEEEERQRGNFPDRFSGHQFPNYSSELNVNALLLGDSALYLCASRHSGMTPYEQYFGPGTRLTVT.

This clone was observed at least ten times. The rearrangement uses TRBV3-1 (or the pseudogene TRBV3-2) and TRBJ1-2; the match to TRBD1 covers 9 bases. Germline CDR1 reads LGHDT; CDR2 reads YNNKEL (reference sequence). This CDR3 comprises 16 residues. V shed 4 bases and J 8 bases; nucleotides not matched to a gene: 14. The CDR3 DNA reads as TGTGCCAGCAGCCTCCGGGACAGGGATTTTTACGAGGGCTACACCTTC. This gives the protein CASSLRDRDFYEGYTF.

The V call is TRBV11-2, the J call TRBJ1-1, with 9 bases aligning to TRBD1. Per the germline V gene, CDR1 is SGHAT and CDR2 is FQNNGV. The CDR3 extends over 16 amino acids. With 6 bases clipped from V and 1 base from J, the junction kept 9 bases outside the gene matches. CDR3 coding DNA: TGTGCCAGCAGTGCCGGGACAGGGATCTGGAACACTGAAGCTTTCTTT. The encoded protein is CASSAGTGIWNTEAFF.

This sequence joins TRBV19 and TRBJ1-4; D remains unclear. The V gene lost 5 bases and the J gene lost 0 bases, with 7 bases spanning the gap. The CDR3 sequence is 14 residues long. The germline CDR1 and CDR2 sequences are LNHDA and SQIVND (reference sequence). CDR3 loop: CASSAQSTNEKLFF. The CDR3 region has the DNA TGTGCCAGTAGTGCTCAGTCAACTAATGAAAAACTGTTTTTT.

This chain joins TRBV6-2 or TRBV6-3 and TRBJ2-6; weak D call: TRBD1 (5 bases). Germline-derived CDR1 and CDR2 are MNHEY and SVGEGT. Trimming stripped 2 bases from V and 0 bases from J, with 17 bases between. The CDR3 is 19 amino acids. The CDR3 DNA reads as TGTGCCAGCAGTTACCTTCGTCCAGGGCCGATCTCTGGGGCCAACGTCCTGACTTTC. This sequence encodes CASSYLRPGPISGANVLTF.

The CDR3 nucleotides read TGCAGCGTTGAAGGAGAGGGTTGGAAGACTGAAGCTTTCTTT. Amino acid sequence: CSVEGEGWKTEAFF. The rearrangement uses TRBV29-1 and TRBJ1-1; no clear D gene. V shed 1 base and J shed 5 bases, with 14 bases lying between them. The germline gives CDR1 SQVTM, CDR2 ANQGSEA. This CDR3 contains 14 residues.

The rearrangement links TRBV2 to TRBJ2-7, with a possible D match to TRBD1 (6 bases). The CDR3 sequence is 12 residues long. Deletions cut 9 bases from V and 2 bases from J, with 11 bases between. CDR1 is SNHLY and CDR2 is FYNNEI in the germline V gene. The CDR3 reads CASGTSTYEQYF. CDR3 bases: TGTGCCAGTGGGACATCAACCTACGAGCAGTACTTC. The complete variable domain, with remaining parts taken from reference TRBV2 and TRBJ2-7, reads EPEVTQTPSHQVTQMGQEVILRCVPISNHLYFYWYRQILGQKVEFLVSFYNNEISEKSEIFDDQFSVERPDGSNFTLKIRSTKLEDSAMYFCASGTSTYEQYFGPGTRLTVT.

The rearrangement joins TRBV5-1 to TRBJ1-2; D call uncertain. This CDR3 contains 15 residues. The germline V and J ends were trimmed by 3 bases and 4 bases, with 16 bases remaining between them. CDR1 is SGHRS and CDR2 is YFSETQ in the germline V gene. This CDR3 reads CASSYVVAGGYGYTF. Here the CDR3 DNA reads TGCGCCAGCAGCTACGTGGTGGCGGGCGGCTATGGCTACACCTTC.

The CDR3 coding sequence is TGTGCCAGTAGTCTCGTACACGGGGGGTTATCGGATAGCATTCAGTACTTC. This codes for CASSLVHGGLSDSIQYF. The chain links TRBV19 to TRBJ2-4; TRBD2 aligns across 7 bases. V trimming: 5 bases; J trimming: 9 bases; junction bases outside the gene matches: 19. In germline, CDR1 is LNHDA, CDR2 SQIVND (reference sequence). The CDR3 is 17 residues long.

Worth noting for this clone: Other DNA sequences in the same sample also yield this CDR3. This sequence joins TRBV10-2 and TRBJ1-2; D gene uncertain. Trimming removed 3 bases from V and 4 bases from J, with 6 bases in between. CDR3 length: 12 residues. Germline values: CDR1 WSHSY, CDR2 SAAADI. The CDR3, as DNA: TGCGCCAGCAGTGACAGAGGCTATGGCTACACCTTC. Encoded protein: CASSDRGYGYTF.

The chain couples TRBV5-1 to TRBJ2-7; a possible D gene is TRBD1 (6 bases). This CDR3 comprises 14 residues. The germline V and J ends were trimmed by 0 bases and 6 bases, with 13 bases remaining between them. CDR1 is SGHRS, CDR2 YFSETQ, per germline. The CDR3 protein is CASSLGDTTSEQYF. For the CDR3, the DNA is TGCGCCAGCAGCTTGGGGGACACAACATCCGAGCAGTACTTC. The whole variable domain, remainder taken from reference TRBV5-1 and TRBJ2-7, is KAGVTQTPRYLIKTRGQQVTLSCSPISGHRSVSWYQQTPGQGLQFLFEYFSETQRNKGNFPGRFSGRQFSNSRSEMNVSTLELGDSALYLCASSLGDTTSEQYFGPGTRLTVT.

J is TRBJ2-2 and V is TRBV30; perhaps TRBD1 as D (6 bases). The germline gives CDR1 GTSNPN, CDR2 SVGIG (reference sequence). V lost 7 bases and J lost 3, with 12 bases in between. The CDR3 is made up of 13 amino acids. CDR3 coding DNA: TGTGCCTTTTTAGACAGGCACACCGGGGAGCTGTTTTTT. Protein: CAFLDRHTGELFF.

The chain has TRBV4-2 and TRBJ2-3, with no clear D. The CDR3 length is 15 residues. The germline V gene has CDR1 LGHNA and CDR2 YNFKEQ. Trimming shortened V by 0 bases and J by 5 bases, and 12 bases separated the two germline ends. The CDR3 loop is CASSQDEMAGDTQYF. The CDR3 bases are TGTGCCAGCAGCCAAGATGAAATGGCAGGAGATACGCAGTATTTT.

The rearrangement joins TRBV9 to TRBJ1-5; D unresolved. Trimming took 0 bases from V and 0 from J, leaving 31 bases between them. There are 23 residues in the CDR3. CDR1 is SGDLS, CDR2 YYNGEE, per germline. This chain's CDR3 is CASSVATSPVTNPRITSNQPQHF. The CDR3 DNA is TGTGCCAGCAGCGTAGCTACTTCCCCTGTTACTAACCCACGTATTACTAGCAATCAGCCCCAGCATTTT.